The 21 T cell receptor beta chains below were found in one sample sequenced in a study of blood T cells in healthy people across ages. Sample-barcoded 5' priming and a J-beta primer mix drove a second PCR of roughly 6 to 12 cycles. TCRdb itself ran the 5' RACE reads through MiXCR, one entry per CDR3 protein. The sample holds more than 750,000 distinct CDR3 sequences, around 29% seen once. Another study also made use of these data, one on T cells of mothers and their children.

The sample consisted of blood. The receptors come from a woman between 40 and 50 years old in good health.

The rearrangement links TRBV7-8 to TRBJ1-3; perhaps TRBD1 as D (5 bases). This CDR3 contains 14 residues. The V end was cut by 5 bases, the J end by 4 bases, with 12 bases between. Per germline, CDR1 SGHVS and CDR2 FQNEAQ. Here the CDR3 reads CASSVTVKGNTIYF. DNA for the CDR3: TGTGCCAGCAGCGTGACAGTTAAGGGAAACACCATATATTTT.

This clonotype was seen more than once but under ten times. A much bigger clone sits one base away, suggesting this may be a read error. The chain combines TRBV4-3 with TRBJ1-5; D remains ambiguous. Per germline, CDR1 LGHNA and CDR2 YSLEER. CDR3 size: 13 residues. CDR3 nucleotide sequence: TGCACCAGCAGCCAAGTTAGGGATCAGCCCCAGCATTTT. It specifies CTSSQVRDQPQHF.

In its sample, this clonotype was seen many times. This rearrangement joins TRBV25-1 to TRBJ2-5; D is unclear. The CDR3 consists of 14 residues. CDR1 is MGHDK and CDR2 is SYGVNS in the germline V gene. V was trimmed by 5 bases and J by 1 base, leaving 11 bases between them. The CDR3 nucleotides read TGTGCCAGCAGTCTCACAGAAACCCAAGAGACCCAGTACTTC. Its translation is CASSLTETQETQYF.

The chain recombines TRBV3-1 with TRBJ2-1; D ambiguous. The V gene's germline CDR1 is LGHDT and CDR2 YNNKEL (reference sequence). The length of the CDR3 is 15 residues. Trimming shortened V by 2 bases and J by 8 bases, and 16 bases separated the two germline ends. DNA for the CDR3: TGTGCCAGCAGCCAACTTAGCTTAGGGCGGCATGAGCAGTTCTTC. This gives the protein CASSQLSLGRHEQFF.

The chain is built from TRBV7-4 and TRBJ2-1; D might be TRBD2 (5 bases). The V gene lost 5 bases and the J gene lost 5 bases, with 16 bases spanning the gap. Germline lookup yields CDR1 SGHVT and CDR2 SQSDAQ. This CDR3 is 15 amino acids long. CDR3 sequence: CASSPSGEGHNEQFF. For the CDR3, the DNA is TGTGCCAGCAGCCCGTCCGGAGAGGGCCACAATGAGCAGTTCTTC.

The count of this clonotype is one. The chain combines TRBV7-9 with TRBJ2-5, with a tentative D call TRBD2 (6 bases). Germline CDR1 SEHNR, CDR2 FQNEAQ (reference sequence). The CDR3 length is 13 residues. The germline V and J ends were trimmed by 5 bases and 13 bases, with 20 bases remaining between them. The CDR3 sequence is CASSNPGLYERYF. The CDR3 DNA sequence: TGTGCCAGCAGCAACCCGGGACTCTACGAGCGGTACTTC.

In nucleotides, the CDR3 is TGTGCCAGCAGTGAAGGGCGGCACCTTACCGGGGAGCTGTTTTTT. It codes for CASSEGRHLTGELFF. This chain uses TRBV2 with TRBJ2-2; no definite D call. Per germline, CDR1 SNHLY and CDR2 FYNNEI. V lost 1 base to trimming and J lost 5 bases, with 11 bases between them. This CDR3 is 15 amino acids long.

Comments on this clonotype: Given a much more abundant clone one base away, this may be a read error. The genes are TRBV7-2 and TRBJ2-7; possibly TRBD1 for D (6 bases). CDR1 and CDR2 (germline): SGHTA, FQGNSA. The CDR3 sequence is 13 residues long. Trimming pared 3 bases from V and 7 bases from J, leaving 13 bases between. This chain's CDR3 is CASSFGQRNEQYF. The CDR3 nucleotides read TGTGCCAGCAGCTTTGGACAGAGGAATGAGCAGTACTTC.

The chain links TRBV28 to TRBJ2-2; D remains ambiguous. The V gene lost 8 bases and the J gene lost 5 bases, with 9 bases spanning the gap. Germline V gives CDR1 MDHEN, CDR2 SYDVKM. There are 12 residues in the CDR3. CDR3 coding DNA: TGTGCCAGCCCTTCGGTAACCGGGGAGCTGTTTTTT. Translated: CASPSVTGELFF.

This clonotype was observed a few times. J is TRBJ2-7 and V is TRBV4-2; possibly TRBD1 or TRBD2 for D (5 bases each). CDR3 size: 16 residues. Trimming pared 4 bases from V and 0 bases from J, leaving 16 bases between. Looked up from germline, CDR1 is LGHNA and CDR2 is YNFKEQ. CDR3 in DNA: TGTGCCAGCAGCCCTCCTCCGGGGCGGAGCTCCTACGAGCAGTACTTC. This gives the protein CASSPPPGRSSYEQYF.

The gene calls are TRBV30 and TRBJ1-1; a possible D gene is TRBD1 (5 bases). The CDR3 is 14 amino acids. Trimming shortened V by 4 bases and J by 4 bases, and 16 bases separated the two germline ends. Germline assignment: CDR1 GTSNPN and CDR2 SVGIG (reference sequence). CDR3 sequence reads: CAWNPNRRSTEAFF. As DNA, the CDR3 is TGTGCCTGGAATCCGAACAGGAGAAGCACTGAAGCTTTCTTT.

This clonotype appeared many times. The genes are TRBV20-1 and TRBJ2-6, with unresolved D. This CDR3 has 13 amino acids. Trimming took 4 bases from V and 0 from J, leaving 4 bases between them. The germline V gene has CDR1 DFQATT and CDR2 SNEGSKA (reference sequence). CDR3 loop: CSAMISGANVLTF. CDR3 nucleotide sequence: TGCAGTGCTATGATCTCTGGGGCCAACGTCCTGACTTTC.

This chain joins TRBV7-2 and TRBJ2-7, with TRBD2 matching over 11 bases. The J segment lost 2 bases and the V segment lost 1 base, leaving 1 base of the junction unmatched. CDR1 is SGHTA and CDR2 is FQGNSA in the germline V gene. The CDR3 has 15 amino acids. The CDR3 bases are TGTGCCAGCAGCTTAGAACTAGCGGGGGCCTACGAGCAGTACTTC. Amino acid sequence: CASSLELAGAYEQYF.

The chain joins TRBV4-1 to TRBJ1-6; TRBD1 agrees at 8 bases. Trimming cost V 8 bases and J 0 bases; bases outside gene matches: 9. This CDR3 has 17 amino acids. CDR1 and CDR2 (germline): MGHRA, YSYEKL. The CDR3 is CASAMQGASSYNSPLHF. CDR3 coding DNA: TGCGCCAGCGCCATGCAGGGGGCCAGCTCCTATAATTCACCCCTCCACTTT.

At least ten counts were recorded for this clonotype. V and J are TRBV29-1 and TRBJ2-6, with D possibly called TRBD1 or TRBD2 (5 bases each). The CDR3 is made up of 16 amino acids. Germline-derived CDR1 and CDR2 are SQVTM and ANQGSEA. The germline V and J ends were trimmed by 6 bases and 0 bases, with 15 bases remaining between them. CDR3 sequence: CSVLRDVDSGANVLTF. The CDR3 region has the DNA TGCAGCGTCCTCCGGGACGTGGACTCTGGGGCCAACGTCCTGACTTTC.

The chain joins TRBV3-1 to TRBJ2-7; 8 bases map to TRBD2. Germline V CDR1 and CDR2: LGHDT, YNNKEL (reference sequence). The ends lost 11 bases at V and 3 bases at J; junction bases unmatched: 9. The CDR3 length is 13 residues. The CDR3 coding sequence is TGTGCCGTCCGGGGGGGCCCCGGCTACGAGCAGTACTTC. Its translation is CAVRGGPGYEQYF.

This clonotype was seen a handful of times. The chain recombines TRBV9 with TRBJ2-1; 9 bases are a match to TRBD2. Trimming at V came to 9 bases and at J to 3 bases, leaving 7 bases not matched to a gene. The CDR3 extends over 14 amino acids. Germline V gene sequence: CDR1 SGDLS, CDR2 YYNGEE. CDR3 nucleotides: TGTGCCATCGCAATAGCGGGGGACTACAATGAGCAGTTCTTC. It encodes CAIAIAGDYNEQFF.

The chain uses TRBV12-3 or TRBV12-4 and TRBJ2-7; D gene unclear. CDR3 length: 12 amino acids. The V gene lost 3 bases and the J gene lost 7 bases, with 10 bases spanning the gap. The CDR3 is CASSLRYWEQYF. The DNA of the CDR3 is TGTGCCAGCAGTTTGAGGTACTGGGAGCAGTACTTC.

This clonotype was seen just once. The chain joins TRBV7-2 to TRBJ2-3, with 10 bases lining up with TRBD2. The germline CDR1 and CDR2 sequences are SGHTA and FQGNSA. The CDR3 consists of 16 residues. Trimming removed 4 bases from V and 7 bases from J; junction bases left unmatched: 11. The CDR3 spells CASSSTRAGGCNTQYF. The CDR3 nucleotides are TGTGCCAGCAGCTCCACCCGAGCGGGAGGGTGTAATACGCAGTATTTT.

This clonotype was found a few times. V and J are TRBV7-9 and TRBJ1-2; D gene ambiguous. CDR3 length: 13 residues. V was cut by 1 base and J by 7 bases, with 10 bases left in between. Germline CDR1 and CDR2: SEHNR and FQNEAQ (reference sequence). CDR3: CASSLVMESGYTF. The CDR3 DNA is TGTGCCAGCAGCTTAGTCATGGAGTCTGGCTACACCTTC.

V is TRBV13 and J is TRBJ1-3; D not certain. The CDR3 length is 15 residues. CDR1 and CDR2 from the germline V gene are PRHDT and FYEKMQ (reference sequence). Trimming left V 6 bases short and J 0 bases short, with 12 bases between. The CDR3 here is CASRYGELSGNTIYF. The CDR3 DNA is TGTGCCAGCAGATATGGGGAACTCTCTGGAAACACCATATATTTT. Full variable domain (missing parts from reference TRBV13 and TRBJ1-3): AAGVIQSPRHLIKEKRETATLKCYPIPRHDTVYWYQQGPGQDPQFLISFYEKMQSDKGSIPDRFSAQQFSDYHSELNMSSLELGDSALYFCASRYGELSGNTIYFGEGSWLTVV.